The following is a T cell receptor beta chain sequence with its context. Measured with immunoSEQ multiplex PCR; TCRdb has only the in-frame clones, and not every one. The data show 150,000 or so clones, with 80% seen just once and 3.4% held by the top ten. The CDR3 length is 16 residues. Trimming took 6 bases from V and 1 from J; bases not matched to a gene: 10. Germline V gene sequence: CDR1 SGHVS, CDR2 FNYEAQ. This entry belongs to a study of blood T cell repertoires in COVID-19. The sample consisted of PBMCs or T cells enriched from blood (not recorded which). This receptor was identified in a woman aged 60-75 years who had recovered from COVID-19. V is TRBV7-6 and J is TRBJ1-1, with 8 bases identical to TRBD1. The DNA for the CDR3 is TGTGCCAGCAGTTACGGACAGGGCAGTACGAACACTGAAGCTTTCTTT. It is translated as CASSYGQGSTNTEAFF.